This TCR beta chain was identified in a study of T cell responses to AZD1222 COVID-19 vaccine. This clone was counted once. The method was immunoSEQ multiplex PCR; TCRdb's version includes in-frame clones alone and lacks a portion of them. Of approximately 190,000 clones in the sample, approximately 91% are singletons; the top ten hold roughly 0.99%. The source of this sequence is an adult in good health. The source material was peripheral blood, sampled on day 0 of AZD1222 vaccination.

The CDR3 region has the DNA TGTGCCAGCAGCGAGACTAGCGCCCACGAGCAGTACTTC. It specifies CASSETSAHEQYF. The V and J genes are TRBV7-3 and TRBJ2-7; 8 bases line up with TRBD2. CDR1 is SGHTA, CDR2 FQGTGA, per germline. Trimming cost V 5 bases and J 5 bases; bases outside gene matches: 5. CDR3 length: 13 amino acids. The full variable domain, its missing parts supplied by reference TRBV7-3 and TRBJ2-7, is GAGVSQTPSNKVTEKGKYVELRCDPISGHTALYWYRQSLGQGPEFLIYFQGTGAADDSGLPNDRFFAVRPEGSVSTLKIQRTERGDSAVYLCASSETSAHEQYFGPGTRLTVT.